Listed below are T cell receptor beta chains from one sample, sequenced in a study of OX40 agonist ivuxolimab in advanced cancers. Sequencing used immunoSEQ multiplex PCR; TCRdb keeps in-frame clones, though not all of them. The profile covers tens of thousands of clones, with about 85% appearing a single time and 4% to 5% taken by the ten largest. This material consisted of CD4+ or CD8+ T cells sorted from blood, taken in a trial of the OX40 agonist ivuxolimab. These receptors were obtained from an adult with an advanced solid tumor such as melanoma, head and neck, liver or kidney cancer. The CDR3 runs from the conserved cysteine through the conserved F or W. Each record gives: J gene, V gene, clone size, CDR3 length, D gene, CDR3 DNA, CDR3 protein. A D gene is named only where the DNA matches it firmly. Where a row states a size, it is once, few, many or the class of an expanded clone; other rows omit it.

TRBJ2-3 TRBV28 - 15 TRBD1 TGTGCCAGCAGGACAGGGTTAACTAGCACAGATACGCAGTATTTT CASRTGLTSTDTQYF
TRBJ2-3 TRBV11-2 - 14 - TGTGCCAGCGCCCTCGGAGGGGCCGCAGATACGCAGTATTTT CASALGGAADTQYF
TRBJ1-1 TRBV28 - 12 - TGTGCCAGCAGTTTGGTGAACACTGAAGCTTTCTTT CASSLVNTEAFF
TRBJ2-1 TRBV7-9 - 15 - TGTGCCAGCAGCTTAGCGAGTATAGTGGGGAATGAGCAGTTCTTC CASSLASIVGNEQFF
TRBJ1-2 TRBV14 - 15 - TGTGCCAGCAGCCAAGACGTCGGGGGCGGCTATGGCTACACCTTC CASSQDVGGGYGYTF
TRBJ2-5 TRBV7-2 once 11 - TGTGCCAGCAGGAATACAGAGACCCAGTACTTC CASRNTETQYF
TRBJ2-7 TRBV19 - 13 TRBD2 TGTGCCAGTGGACTAGCGGCTACCTACGAGCAGTACTTC CASGLAATYEQYF
TRBJ1-4 TRBV28 - 14 - TGTGCCAGCAGTCCAAGACAGATTAATGAAAAACTGTTTTTT CASSPRQINEKLFF
TRBJ2-1 TRBV14 - 13 - TGTGCCAGCAGCCAAGACTCCTACAATGAGCAGTTCTTC CASSQDSYNEQFF
TRBJ2-1 TRBV19 - 15 TRBD1 TGTGCCAGTAGTATAGCAGGGGGCGCCCACAATGAGCAGTTCTTC CASSIAGGAHNEQFF
TRBJ2-1 TRBV9 - 15 - TGTGCCAGCAGCGTAGGGGCAACCGGGTTCAATGAGCAGTTCTTC CASSVGATGFNEQFF